The next 21 T cell receptor beta chains were all read from a single sample in a study of shared clonotypes between healthy human individuals. Assay: immunoSEQ multiplex PCR; the TCRdb copy retains only in-frame clones and omits some. The data hold about 490,000 clones, with over 60% observed a single time. Input material: PBMCs. The receptors were sampled from a woman in her 40s in good health. Some clones in this sample may be carry-over from other donors' samples.

The chain employs TRBV5-6 and TRBJ2-7; D is possibly TRBD1 (6 bases). V was clipped by 1 base and J by 2 bases, with 19 bases between them. CDR1 is SGHDT and CDR2 is YYEEEE in the germline V gene. The CDR3 runs to 17 residues. Written as DNA, the CDR3 is TGTGCCAGCAGCTTGTTAGTTGGGGGCAAGGTTCCCTACGAGCAGTACTTC. It specifies CASSLLVGGKVPYEQYF.

The genes are TRBV19 and TRBJ2-2, with TRBD1 identical over 8 bases. Germline CDR1 reads LNHDA; CDR2 reads SQIVND (reference sequence). The CDR3 has 15 residues. V lost 4 bases to trimming and J lost 6 bases; unmatched junction nucleotides: 7. CDR3 nucleotide sequence: TGTGCCAGTAGTAACCCCCGGACAGGGCCCGGGGAGCTGTTTTTT. Encoded protein: CASSNPRTGPGELFF.

The chain joins TRBV19 to TRBJ2-7; D not resolved. The CDR3 is 14 residues long. The V end lost 3 bases, the J end lost 1 base, and 10 bases lay between the germline ends. The germline CDR1 and CDR2 sequences are LNHDA and SQIVND (reference sequence). CDR3 DNA sequence: TGTGCCAGTAGTATGAGCAAGGAATCCTACGAGCAGTACTTC. Its protein product is CASSMSKESYEQYF.

The chain links TRBV6-4 to TRBJ2-3; 9 bases are a match to TRBD2. The V gene end was trimmed by 6 bases and the J gene end by 4 bases; junction bases not matched to a gene: 11. Per germline, CDR1 MRHNA and CDR2 SNTAGT. The CDR3 totals 16 residues. This CDR3 reads CASSVLGSGSSDTQYF. CDR3 DNA sequence: TGTGCCAGCAGCGTCTTGGGTAGCGGGAGCTCAGATACGCAGTATTTT.

Here the CDR3 reads CASSLGVTGGLVDTQYF. The DNA for the CDR3 is TGCGCCAGCAGCTTGGGGGTGACAGGGGGACTCGTCGATACGCAGTATTTT. The chain joins TRBV5-1 to TRBJ2-3; 9 bases fit TRBD1. Germline values: CDR1 SGHRS, CDR2 YFSETQ. The ends lost 0 bases at V and 6 bases at J; junction bases unmatched: 11. This CDR3 is built from 17 residues.

The J gene is TRBJ2-7, the V gene TRBV28; 13 nucleotides align to TRBD2. Germline CDR1 and CDR2: MDHEN and SYDVKM. J gave up 7 bases and V 6 bases, and 12 bases lay outside the gene matches. The CDR3 is made up of 16 amino acids. This chain's CDR3 is CASRKSGLAGVGEQYF. The CDR3 bases are TGTGCCAGCAGAAAATCCGGACTAGCGGGAGTGGGGGAGCAGTACTTC.

The CDR3 loop is CAWSPDRGGQPQHF. CDR3 coding DNA: TGTGCCTGGAGCCCGGACAGGGGAGGGCAGCCCCAGCATTTT. The chain couples TRBV30 to TRBJ1-5; 9 bases are shared with TRBD1. The germline V gene has CDR1 GTSNPN and CDR2 SVGIG (reference sequence). J lost 7 bases, V lost 3 bases, and 7 bases had no gene match. CDR3 length equals 14 residues. The whole variable domain, filled in from reference TRBV30 and TRBJ1-5, reads SQTIHQWPATLVQPVGSPLSLECTVEGTSNPNLYWYRQAAGRGLQLLFYSVGIGQISSEVPQNLSASRPQDRQFILSSKKLLLSDSGFYLCAWSPDRGGQPQHFGDGTRLSIL.

This chain uses TRBV6-1 with TRBJ2-1, with 13 bases matching TRBD2. This CDR3 contains 16 residues. J was trimmed by 9 bases and V by 2 bases; bases with no gene match: 7. Germline V lookup: CDR1 MNHNS, CDR2 SASEGT. The CDR3 loop reads CASSEWVGLAGTEQFF. CDR3 bases: TGTGCCAGCAGTGAATGGGTGGGACTAGCGGGAACTGAGCAGTTCTTC.

This chain uses TRBV9 with TRBJ2-6; D unresolved. Germline V lookup: CDR1 SGDLS, CDR2 YYNGEE. Trimming left V 8 bases short and J 2 bases short, with 8 bases between. The length of the CDR3 is 13 residues. The chain's CDR3 is CASHRAGANVLTF. CDR3 sequence (DNA): TGTGCCAGTCACCGGGCTGGGGCCAACGTCCTGACTTTC.

This clone appeared a single time. V and J are TRBV7-2 and TRBJ2-7, with D possibly TRBD2 on 5 matching bases. Trimming stripped 5 bases from V and 3 bases from J, with 17 bases between. CDR1 is SGHTA, CDR2 FQGNSA, per germline. The CDR3 consists of 15 residues. The CDR3 nucleotides are TGTGCCAGCAGCACATCGAGCGGAGGCAACTACGAGCAGTACTTC. This gives the protein CASSTSSGGNYEQYF.

In nucleotides, the CDR3 is TGCCCCCCATGGCGGCGCAGCGCTGAAGCTTTCTTT. It specifies CPPWRRSAEAFF. The chain has TRBV4-3 and TRBJ1-1; D is ambiguous. Germline CDR1 reads LGHNA; CDR2 reads YSLEER. The CDR3 length is 12 residues.

V usage is TRBV5-6 and J usage is TRBJ1-4; D is possibly TRBD1 (6 bases). This CDR3 is built from 16 residues. CDR1 and CDR2 (germline): SGHDT, YYEEEE. Trimming pared 3 bases from V and 2 bases from J, leaving 14 bases between. CDR3 DNA: TGTGCCAGCAGCTGGGGGGGCGCGGTGACTAATGAAAAACTGTTTTTT. Translating it yields CASSWGGAVTNEKLFF.

The rearrangement joins TRBV19 to TRBJ1-3, with 8 bases identical to TRBD1. The CDR3 runs to 12 residues. Germline V CDR1 and CDR2: LNHDA, SQIVND (reference sequence). V lost 10 bases to trimming and J lost 3 bases; unmatched junction nucleotides: 2. The CDR3 region has the DNA TGTGCCACCGACAGGGGTGGAAACACCATATATTTT. Protein product: CATDRGGNTIYF.

V usage is TRBV10-3 and J usage is TRBJ2-7; weak D call: TRBD2 (6 bases). The CDR3 covers 14 residues. The germline V gene has CDR1 ENHRY and CDR2 SYGVKD. V gave up 11 bases and J gave up 5 bases, with 22 bases separating them. CDR3 loop: CASKRAAPGDEQYF. As DNA, the CDR3 is TGTGCCTCCAAGAGGGCGGCCCCGGGGGACGAGCAGTACTTC.

The V gene is TRBV30, the J gene TRBJ2-1; the D call may be TRBD1 or TRBD2 (5 bases each). The CDR3 is made up of 17 amino acids. Germline-derived CDR1 and CDR2 are GTSNPN and SVGIG (reference sequence). Trimming took off 0 bases at V and 1 base at J, with 16 bases between the two ends. This CDR3 is CAWSVGGQSISYNEQFF. The CDR3 DNA reads TGTGCCTGGAGTGTAGGAGGACAAAGTATTTCCTACAATGAGCAGTTCTTC.

On this clone itself: This sample also contains other DNA sequences that code for the same CDR3. The chain combines TRBV7-2 with TRBJ2-3, with 9 bases identical to TRBD2. The V gene's germline CDR1 is SGHTA and CDR2 FQGNSA. CDR3 length: 14 residues. The J segment lost 3 bases and the V segment lost 5 bases, leaving 3 bases of the junction unmatched. CDR3 loop: CASSPGLATDTQYF. In DNA form, the CDR3 reads TGTGCCAGCAGCCCGGGACTAGCAACAGATACGCAGTATTTT.

About this clone: Given a far larger clone just one base away, this is likely a sequencing read error. Other DNA variants within this sample encode the same CDR3. The V gene is TRBV30, the J gene TRBJ2-7, with 10 bases identical to TRBD2. From germline, CDR1 is GTSNPN and CDR2 SVGIG (reference sequence). The CDR3 is made up of 15 amino acids. Written as DNA, the CDR3 is TGTGCCTGGAGTTCCGGGACTAGCGAGGGCGATGAGCAGTTCTTT. Amino acid sequence: CAWSSGTSEGDEQFF.

The chain is built from TRBV7-2 and TRBJ2-7; 8 nucleotides line up with TRBD2. With V trimmed by 3 bases and J by 0 bases, 10 bases remained unmatched. This CDR3 comprises 17 residues. Germline CDR1 SGHTA, CDR2 FQGNSA. CDR3 residues: CASSFTSLAVLSYEQYF. The CDR3 DNA reads as TGTGCCAGCAGCTTTACATCACTAGCGGTCCTCTCCTACGAGCAGTACTTC.

The chain combines TRBV2 with TRBJ2-3; 10 bases align to TRBD1. The CDR3 sequence is 15 residues long. Germline V CDR1 and CDR2: SNHLY, FYNNEI. Trimming took 6 bases from V and 6 from J; bases not matched to a gene: 9. CDR3 nucleotides: TGTGCCAGCAGCACCGGGACAGGGGTAGTGGATACGCAGTATTTT. Protein: CASSTGTGVVDTQYF.

J is TRBJ1-4 and V is TRBV2, with 7 bases lining up with TRBD1. V lost 2 bases, J lost 2 bases, and 2 bases stayed unmatched. The CDR3 is 15 amino acids. Per germline, CDR1 SNHLY and CDR2 FYNNEI. The CDR3 DNA reads TGTGCCAGCAGTGAACAGGGGGGCACTAATGAAAAACTGTTTTTT. Encoded protein: CASSEQGGTNEKLFF.

This clone was seen repeatedly, ten times or more. The V and J genes are TRBV7-2 and TRBJ1-1; 10 bases agree with TRBD1. After removal of 1 base from V and 3 bases from J, the junction contained 2 bases not matched to a gene. Germline V lookup: CDR1 SGHTA, CDR2 FQGNSA. There are 15 residues in the CDR3. CDR3 amino acids: CASSLDGTGDTEAFF. CDR3 in DNA: TGTGCCAGCAGCTTAGACGGGACAGGGGACACTGAAGCTTTCTTT.